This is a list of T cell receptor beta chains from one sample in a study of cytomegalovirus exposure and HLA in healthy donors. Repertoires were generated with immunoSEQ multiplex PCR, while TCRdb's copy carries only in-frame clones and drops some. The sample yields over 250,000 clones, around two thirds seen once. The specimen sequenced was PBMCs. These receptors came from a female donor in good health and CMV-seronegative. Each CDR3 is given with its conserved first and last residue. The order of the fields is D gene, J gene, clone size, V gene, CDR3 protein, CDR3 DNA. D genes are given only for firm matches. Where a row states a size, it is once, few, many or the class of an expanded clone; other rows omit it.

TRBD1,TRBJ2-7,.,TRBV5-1,CASSARQGSYEQYF,TGCGCCAGCAGCGCAAGACAGGGATCCTACGAGCAGTACTTC
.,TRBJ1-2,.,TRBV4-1,CASSPRTEGGYTF,TGCGCCAGCAGCCCCCGGACGGAGGGAGGCTACACCTTC
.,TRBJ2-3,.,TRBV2,CASAWEARFNTQYF,TGTGCCTCGGCCTGGGAGGCCCGGTTTAATACGCAGTATTTT
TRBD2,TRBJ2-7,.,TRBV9,CASSVTSGNSYEQYF,TGTGCCAGCAGCGTGACTAGCGGGAACTCCTACGAGCAGTACTTC
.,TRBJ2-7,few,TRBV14,CASSPRGLGGYEQYF,TGTGCCAGCAGCCCACGTGGACTAGGGGGATACGAGCAGTACTTC
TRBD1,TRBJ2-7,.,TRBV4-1,CASSPPLRTGGNTRFYEQYF,TGCGCCAGCAGCCCTCCGCTAAGGACAGGGGGAAATACCAGGTTCTACGAGCAGTACTTC
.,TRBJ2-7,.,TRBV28,CASSSIRVLDEQYF,TGTGCCAGCAGTTCCATCAGGGTGCTGGACGAGCAGTACTTC
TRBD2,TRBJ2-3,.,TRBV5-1,CASTVSPSGPTTDTQYF,TGCGCCAGCACAGTAAGTCCTAGCGGACCCACCACAGATACGCAGTATTTT
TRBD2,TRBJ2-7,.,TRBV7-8,CASSPSGLASQYF,TGTGCCAGCAGCCCATCGGGACTAGCCTCGCAGTACTTC
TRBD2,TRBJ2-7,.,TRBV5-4,CASSQEAGGPYEQYF,TGTGCCAGCAGCCAAGAAGCGGGAGGGCCCTACGAGCAGTACTTC
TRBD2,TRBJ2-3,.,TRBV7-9,CASSQGTSPDTDTQYF,TGTGCCAGCAGCCAAGGGACTAGCCCAGACACAGATACGCAGTATTTT
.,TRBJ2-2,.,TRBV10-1,CASSPHTAGNTGELFF,TGCGCCAGCAGCCCTCACACGGCGGGGAACACCGGGGAGCTGTTTTTT
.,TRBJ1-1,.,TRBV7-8,CASSPRGGNTEAFF,TGTGCCAGCAGCCCGAGGGGGGGGAACACTGAAGCTTTCTTT
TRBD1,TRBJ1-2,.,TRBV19,CASTDREVGYTF,TGTGCCAGCACGGACAGGGAGGTTGGCTACACCTTC
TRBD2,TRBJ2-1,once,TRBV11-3,CASSLTLAGGRHEQFF,TGTGCCAGCAGCTTAACTCTAGCGGGAGGACGGCATGAGCAGTTCTTC
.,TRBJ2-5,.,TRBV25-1,CASSEQQETQYF,TGTGCCAGCAGTGAACAGCAAGAGACCCAGTACTTC
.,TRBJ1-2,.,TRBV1,CTSSQGRQGGYTF,TGCACCAGCAGCCAAGGGAGACAGGGCGGCTACACCTTC
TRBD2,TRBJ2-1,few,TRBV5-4,CASSYPSGGYNEQFF,TGTGCCAGCAGCTATCCTAGCGGGGGGTACAATGAGCAGTTCTTC
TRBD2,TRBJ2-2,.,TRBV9,CASSVISGSSGELFF,TGTGCCAGCAGCGTAATTAGCGGGAGTTCCGGGGAGCTGTTTTTT
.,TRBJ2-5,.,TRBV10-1,CASSETGLLETQYF,TGCGCCAGCAGTGAGACGGGACTCTTGGAGACCCAGTACTTC
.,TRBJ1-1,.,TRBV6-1,CASSEAPWGGTEAFF,TGTGCCAGCAGTGAAGCCCCGTGGGGGGGGACTGAAGCTTTCTTT
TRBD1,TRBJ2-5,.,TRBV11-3,CASSLGDRAGETQYF,TGTGCCAGCAGCTTAGGAGACAGGGCAGGCGAGACCCAGTACTTC
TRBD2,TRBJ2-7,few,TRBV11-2,CASSPESGSGYEQYF,TGTGCCAGCAGCCCCGAAAGCGGGAGTGGTTACGAGCAGTACTTC
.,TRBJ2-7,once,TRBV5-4,CASNQQNSYEQYF,TGTGCCAGCAACCAACAGAACTCCTACGAGCAGTACTTC
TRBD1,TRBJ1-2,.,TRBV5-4,CASSPSTDRVYGYTF,TGTGCCAGCAGCCCATCCACGGACAGGGTCTATGGCTACACCTTC
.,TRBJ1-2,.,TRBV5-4,CASSLAFAGIGYTF,TGTGCCAGCAGCTTGGCCTTCGCAGGGATAGGCTACACCTTC
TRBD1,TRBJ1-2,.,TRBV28,CASSSDRVEYGYTF,TGTGCCAGCAGTTCGGACAGGGTGGAATATGGCTACACCTTC
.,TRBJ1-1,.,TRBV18,CASSADKNTEAFF,TGTGCCAGCTCCGCTGACAAGAACACTGAAGCTTTCTTT
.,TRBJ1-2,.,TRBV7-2,CASSLGGLGGYGYTF,TGTGCCAGCAGCTTAGGAGGGTTGGGGGGCTATGGCTACACCTTC
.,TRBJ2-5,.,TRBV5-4,CASSYRGGETQYF,TGTGCCAGCAGCTACAGGGGGGGAGAGACCCAGTACTTC
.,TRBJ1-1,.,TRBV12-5,CASGGLIAFF,TGTGCTAGTGGCGGCCTAATAGCCTTCTTT
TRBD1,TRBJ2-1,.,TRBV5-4,CASSLGDSLYNEQFF,TGTGCCAGCAGCTTGGGGGACAGCCTGTACAATGAGCAGTTCTTC
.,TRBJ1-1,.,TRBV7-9,CAGGGGTEAFF,TGTGCAGGCGGGGGAGGGACTGAAGCTTTCTTT
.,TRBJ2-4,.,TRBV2,CASAISDSQNIQYF,TGTGCCAGCGCAATCTCCGACAGTCAAAACATTCAGTACTTC
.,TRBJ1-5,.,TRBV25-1,CASSPQGSNQLQHF,TGTGCCAGCAGTCCTCAGGGTAGCAATCAGCTCCAGCATTTT
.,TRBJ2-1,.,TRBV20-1,CSARGPNEQFF,TGCAGTGCTAGGGGCCCCAATGAGCAGTTCTTC
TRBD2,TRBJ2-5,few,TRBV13,CASSSLREGLPHF,TGTGCCAGCAGCTCTTTGAGGGAGGGCCTACCACACTTC
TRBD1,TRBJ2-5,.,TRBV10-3,CAIRSGGQETQYF,TGTGCCATCAGGTCAGGGGGCCAAGAGACCCAGTACTTC
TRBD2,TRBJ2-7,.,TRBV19,CASSEVAGPLFSYEQYF,TGTGCCAGTAGTGAGGTAGCGGGCCCACTCTTCTCCTACGAGCAGTACTTC
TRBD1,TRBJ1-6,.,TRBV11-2,CASSPYTGQGPPLHF,TGTGCCAGCAGCCCATACACGGGACAGGGACCACCCCTCCACTTT
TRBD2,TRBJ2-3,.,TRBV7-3,CASSFLAGGTTDTQYF,TGTGCCAGCAGCTTTCTAGCGGGAGGCACCACAGATACGCAGTATTTT
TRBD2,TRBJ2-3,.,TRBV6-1,CASSDATSGRIPSDTQYF,TGTGCCAGCAGTGATGCGACTAGCGGGAGGATCCCGTCAGATACGCAGTATTTT
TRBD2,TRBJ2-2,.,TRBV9,CASSVVFASGTGELFF,TGTGCCAGCAGCGTAGTATTTGCTAGCGGCACCGGGGAGCTGTTTTTT
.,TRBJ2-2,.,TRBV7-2,CASTVRGGGSSGELFF,TGTGCCAGCACCGTGAGAGGGGGGGGTTCGTCCGGGGAGCTGTTTTTT
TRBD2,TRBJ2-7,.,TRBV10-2,CASSPGLAGVAEQYF,TGCGCCAGCAGTCCCGGACTAGCGGGAGTGGCCGAGCAGTACTTC
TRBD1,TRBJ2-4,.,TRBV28,CASRDRAKNIQYF,TGTGCCAGCCGGGACAGGGCCAAAAACATTCAGTACTTC
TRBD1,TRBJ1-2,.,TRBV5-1,CASSIYGQGDKYGYTF,TGCGCCAGCAGCATATACGGACAGGGAGATAAGTATGGCTACACCTTC
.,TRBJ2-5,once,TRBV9,CASSVGPQETQYF,TGTGCCAGCAGCGTAGGGCCCCAAGAGACCCAGTACTTC
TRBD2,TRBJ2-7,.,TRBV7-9,CASSPKAGGSYEQYF,TGTGCCAGCAGCCCCAAAGCGGGAGGCTCCTACGAGCAGTACTTC
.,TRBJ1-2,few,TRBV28,CASSFIQANYGYTF,TGTGCCAGCAGTTTTATCCAGGCTAACTATGGCTACACCTTC
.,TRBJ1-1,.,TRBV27,CASSPTGTEAFF,TGTGCCAGCAGTCCGACCGGGACTGAAGCTTTCTTT
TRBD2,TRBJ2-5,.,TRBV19,CASTRILARKQETQYF,TGTGCCAGTACACGGATACTAGCGAGGAAACAAGAGACCCAGTACTTC